This T cell receptor beta chain was sequenced during a study of CD8 T cells in ankylosing spondylitis. The study's findings and limits: Ankylosing spondylitis blood appeared to be characterized by a TCR beta motif of eight highly homologous variants.

J was trimmed by 2 bases and V by 3 bases; bases with no gene match: 5. CDR1 is GTSNPN and CDR2 is SVGIG in the germline V gene (reference sequence). The CDR3 contains 14 residues. TCRdb reprocessed the 5' RACE reads via MiXCR and lists one record per CDR3 protein. The sample yields a few hundred thousand distinct CDR3 sequences, 20% to 25% seen once. As concerns this clonotype: Its antigen is unknown.

Sample: blood, either unsorted or a sorted T cell fraction (not recorded which). The TCR was taken from a female donor with ankylosing spondylitis or in good health (not recorded which). The chain combines TRBV30 with TRBJ2-3; 7 bases map to TRBD1. CDR3 in DNA: TGTGCCTGGAGCCCAGGGGGATCCACAGATACGCAGTATTTT. This encodes CAWSPGGSTDTQYF. Filled out from reference TRBV30 and TRBJ2-3, the complete variable domain reads SQTIHQWPATLVQPVGSPLSLECTVEGTSNPNLYWYRQAAGRGLQLLFYSVGIGQISSEVPQNLSASRPQDRQFILSSKKLLLSDSGFYLCAWSPGGSTDTQYFGPGTRLTVL.